This T cell receptor (beta chain) was identified during a study of blood T cell repertoires in COVID-19. V lost 4 bases to trimming and J lost 2 bases; unmatched junction nucleotides: 5. Germline loops: CDR1 MNHEY, CDR2 SVGAGI. CDR3 length equals 15 residues. Produced via immunoSEQ multiplex PCR; TCRdb's table is partial and in-frame only. The table has about 120,000 clones, around nine tenths seen once. The sequence came from a woman between 50 and 59 years old with active or convalescent COVID-19. Sequencing input: peripheral blood. The chain employs TRBV6-5 and TRBJ1-3; the match to TRBD1 covers 7 bases. The CDR3 DNA follows: TGTGCCAGCAGTTCTCAGGGGGGTACTGGAAACACCATATATTTT. It encodes CASSSQGGTGNTIYF.